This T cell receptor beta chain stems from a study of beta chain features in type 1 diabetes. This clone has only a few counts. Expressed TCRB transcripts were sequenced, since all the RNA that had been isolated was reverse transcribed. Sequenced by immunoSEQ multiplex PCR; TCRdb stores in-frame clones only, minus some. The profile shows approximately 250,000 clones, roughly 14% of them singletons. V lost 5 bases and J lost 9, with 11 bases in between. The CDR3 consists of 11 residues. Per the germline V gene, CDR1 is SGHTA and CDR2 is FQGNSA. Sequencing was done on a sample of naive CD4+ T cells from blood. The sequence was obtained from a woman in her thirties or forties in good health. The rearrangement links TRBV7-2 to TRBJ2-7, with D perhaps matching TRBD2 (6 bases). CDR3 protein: CASSKSGVQYF. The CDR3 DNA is TGTGCCAGCAGCAAGTCGGGGGTGCAGTACTTC.